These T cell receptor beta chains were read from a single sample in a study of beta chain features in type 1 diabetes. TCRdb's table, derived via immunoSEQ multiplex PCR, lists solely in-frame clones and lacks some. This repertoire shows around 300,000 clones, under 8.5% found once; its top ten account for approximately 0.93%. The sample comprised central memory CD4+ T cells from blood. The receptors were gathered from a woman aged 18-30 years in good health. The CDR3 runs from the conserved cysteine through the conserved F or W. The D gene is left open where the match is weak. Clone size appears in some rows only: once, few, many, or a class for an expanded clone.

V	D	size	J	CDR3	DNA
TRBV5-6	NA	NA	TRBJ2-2	CASSLVRSPDTGELFF	TGTGCCAGCAGCTTGGTTCGAAGCCCCGACACCGGGGAGCTGTTTTTT
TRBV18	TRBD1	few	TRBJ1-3	CASSPQTGTGGGNTIYF	TGTGCCAGCTCACCACAAACCGGGACAGGAGGTGGAAACACCATATATTTT
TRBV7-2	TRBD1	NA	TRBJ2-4	CASSSSGQVQNIQYF	TGTGCCAGCAGCTCCTCGGGACAGGTCCAAAACATTCAGTACTTC
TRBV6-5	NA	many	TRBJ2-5	CASTPPGGPVETQYF	TGTGCCAGCACCCCCCCGGGCGGGCCGGTAGAGACCCAGTACTTC
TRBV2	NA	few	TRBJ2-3	CASRANTDTQYF	TGTGCCAGCAGGGCCAACACAGATACGCAGTATTTT
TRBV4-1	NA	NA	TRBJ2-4	CASSQAQGKSGIQYF	TGCGCCAGCAGCCAAGCACAGGGCAAGAGTGGCATTCAGTACTTC
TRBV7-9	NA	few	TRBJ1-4	CASSSKGQPGEKLFF	TGTGCCAGCAGCTCTAAAGGACAGCCAGGCGAAAAACTGTTTTTT
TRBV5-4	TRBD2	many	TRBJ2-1	CASRAGTSGSNEQFF	TGTGCCAGCAGGGCCGGGACTAGCGGGAGTAATGAGCAGTTCTTC
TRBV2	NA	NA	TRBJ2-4	CASSEFQDSASGVKNIQYF	TGTGCCAGCAGTGAGTTCCAGGATAGCGCTTCAGGGGTCAAAAACATTCAGTACTTC
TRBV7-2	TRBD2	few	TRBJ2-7	CASSPSGNTYEQYF	TGTGCCAGCAGCCCCAGCGGGAATACCTACGAGCAGTACTTC
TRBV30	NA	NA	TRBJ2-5	CAWTLGETQYF	TGTGCCTGGACCTTGGGCGAGACCCAGTACTTC
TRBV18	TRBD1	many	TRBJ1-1	CASSGQANTEAFF	TGTGCCAGCTCCGGACAGGCGAACACTGAAGCTTTCTTT
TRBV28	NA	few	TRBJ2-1	CASSLRDSYNEQFF	TGTGCCAGCAGTCTCCGGGACTCGTACAATGAGCAGTTCTTC
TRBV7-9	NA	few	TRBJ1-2	CASSLFGSGYGYTF	TGTGCCAGCAGCTTGTTTGGGAGCGGCTATGGCTACACCTTC
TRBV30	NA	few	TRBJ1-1	CAWSFITGNSEAFF	TGTGCCTGGAGTTTCATTACAGGGAACTCTGAAGCTTTCTTT
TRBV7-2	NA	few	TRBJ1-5	CASSASTVKSQPQHF	TGTGCCAGCAGCGCGTCGACGGTAAAGAGTCAGCCCCAGCATTTT
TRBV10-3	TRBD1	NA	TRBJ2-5	CATRGGNQETQYF	TGTGCCACCCGAGGGGGCAACCAAGAGACCCAGTACTTC
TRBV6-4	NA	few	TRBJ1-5	CASSEGFMSPPQHF	TGTGCCAGCAGTGAGGGGTTTATGAGTCCACCCCAGCATTTT
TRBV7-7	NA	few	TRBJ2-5	CASSRQGLGETQYF	TGTGCCAGCAGCCGACAAGGGTTAGGGGAGACCCAGTACTTC
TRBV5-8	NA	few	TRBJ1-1	CASSNRGYQAFF	TGTGCCAGCAGTAACCGCGGCTACCAAGCTTTCTTT
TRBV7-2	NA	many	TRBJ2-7	CASSLGGFYEQYF	TGTGCCAGCAGCTTGGGTGGATTCTACGAGCAGTACTTC
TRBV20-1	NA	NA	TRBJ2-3	CSAGRGLQYF	TGCAGTGCCGGTCGGGGACTGCAGTATTTT
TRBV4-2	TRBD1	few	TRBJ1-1	CASSQVTGGYTEAFF	TGTGCCAGCAGCCAAGTGACAGGGGGCTACACTGAAGCTTTCTTT
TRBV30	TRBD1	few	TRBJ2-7	CAWSTGGSSYEQYF	TGTGCCTGGAGCACAGGGGGAAGCTCCTACGAGCAGTACTTC
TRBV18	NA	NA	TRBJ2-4	CASSLRGSQNIQYF	TGTGCCAGCTCACTCCGTGGTAGCCAAAACATTCAGTACTTC
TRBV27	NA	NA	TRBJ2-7	CASSSPSRGRYEQYF	TGTGCCAGCAGTTCCCCATCGCGGGGTCGGTACGAGCAGTACTTC
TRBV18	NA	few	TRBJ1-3	CASSPTRDGGNTIYF	TGTGCCAGCTCACCAACCCGGGACGGTGGAAACACCATATATTTT
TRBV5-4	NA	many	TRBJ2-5	CASSLGAEETQYF	TGTGCCAGCAGCTTGGGCGCGGAAGAGACCCAGTACTTC
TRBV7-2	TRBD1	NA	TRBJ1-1	CASSHRQGNTEAFF	TGTGCCAGCAGCCATCGACAGGGGAACACTGAAGCTTTCTTT
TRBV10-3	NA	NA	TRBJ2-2	CAISESDSRRAGELFF	TGTGCCATCAGTGAGTCTGACTCCCGTCGCGCCGGGGAGCTGTTTTTT
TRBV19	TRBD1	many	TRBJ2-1	CASSPGQRYNEQFF	TGTGCCAGTAGCCCGGGACAGAGGTACAATGAGCAGTTCTTC
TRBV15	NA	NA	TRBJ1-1	CATSRGHGNTEAFF	TGTGCCACCAGCAGAGGACACGGGAACACTGAAGCTTTCTTT
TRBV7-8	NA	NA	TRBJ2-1	CASSLIPQRSVYEQFF	TGTGCCAGCAGCTTAATCCCCCAGCGTTCGGTCTATGAGCAGTTCTTC
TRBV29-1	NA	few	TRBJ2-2	CCRASNTGELFF	TGCTGTAGGGCGAGTAACACCGGGGAGCTGTTTTTT
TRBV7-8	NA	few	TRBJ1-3	CASSARGGSGNTIYF	TGTGCCAGCAGCGCTCGTGGGGGCTCTGGAAACACCATATATTTT
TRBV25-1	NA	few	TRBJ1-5	CASSESLYNQPQHF	TGTGCCAGCAGTGAGTCCCTATACAATCAGCCCCAGCATTTT
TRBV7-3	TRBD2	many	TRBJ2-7	CASSLASGSPNEQYF	TGTGCCAGCAGCTTAGCTAGCGGGAGTCCCAACGAGCAGTACTTC
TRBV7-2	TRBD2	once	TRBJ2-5	CASTPDSGSFGTQYF	TGTGCCAGCACCCCGGATAGCGGGAGTTTTGGGACCCAGTACTTC
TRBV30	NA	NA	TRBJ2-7	CACRGAVYEQYF	TGTGCCTGCCGAGGGGCGGTCTACGAGCAGTACTTC
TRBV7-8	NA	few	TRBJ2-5	CASSLLLWQQETQYF	TGTGCCAGCAGCTTACTTTTGTGGCAGCAAGAGACCCAGTACTTC
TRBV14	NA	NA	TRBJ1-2	CASSPSRNYGYTF	TGTGCCAGCAGCCCCAGCCGTAACTATGGCTACACCTTC
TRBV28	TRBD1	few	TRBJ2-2	CASSLLFSGTGDPLVTGELFF	TGTGCCAGCAGTTTACTCTTCTCCGGGACAGGGGACCCGTTGGTCACCGGGGAGCTGTTTTTT
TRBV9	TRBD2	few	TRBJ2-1	CASSLTGGPSSYNEQFF	TGTGCCAGCAGCCTCACGGGAGGGCCGAGCTCCTACAATGAGCAGTTCTTC
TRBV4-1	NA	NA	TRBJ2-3	CASSQSDSTDTQYF	TGCGCCAGCAGCCAAAGCGATAGCACAGATACGCAGTATTTT
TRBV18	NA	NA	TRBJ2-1	CASARSGTAGNEQFF	TGTGCCAGCGCAAGGTCCGGGACGGCTGGCAATGAGCAGTTCTTC
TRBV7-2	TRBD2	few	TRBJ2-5	CASSKRTSGEGETQYF	TGTGCCAGCAGTAAACGTACTAGCGGGGAGGGAGAGACCCAGTACTTC
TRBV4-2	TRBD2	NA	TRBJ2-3	CASSQEISGGGRDTQYF	TGTGCCAGCAGCCAAGAGATTAGCGGGGGAGGTCGAGATACGCAGTATTTT
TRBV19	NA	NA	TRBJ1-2	CASSIGWAANYGYTF	TGTGCCAGTAGTATTGGGTGGGCAGCTAACTATGGCTACACCTTC
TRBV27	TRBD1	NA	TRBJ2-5	CASSPTGFRETQYF	TGTGCCAGCAGTCCGACAGGGTTTCGGGAGACCCAGTACTTC
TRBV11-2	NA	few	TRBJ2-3	CASSFYPRGGQGWYTQYF	TGTGCCAGCAGCTTTTACCCCCGGGGGGGACAGGGATGGTATACGCAGTATTTT
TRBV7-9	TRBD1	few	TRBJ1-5	CASSLAKGTASNQPQHF	TGTGCCAGCAGCTTAGCGAAGGGGACAGCTAGCAATCAGCCCCAGCATTTT
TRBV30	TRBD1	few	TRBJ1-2	CAWSGARGRWGYTF	TGTGCCTGGAGTGGGGCCAGGGGGCGCTGGGGCTACACCTTC
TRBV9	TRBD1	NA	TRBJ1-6	CASSELGTGGRSPLHF	TGTGCCAGCAGCGAGCTCGGGACAGGGGGTCGTTCACCCCTCCACTTT
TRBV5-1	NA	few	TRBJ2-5	CASSLEGGETQYF	TGCGCCAGCAGCTTGGAGGGTGGAGAGACCCAGTACTTC
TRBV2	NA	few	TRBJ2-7	CASRDFVLDEQYF	TGTGCCAGCAGGGACTTTGTTCTGGACGAGCAGTACTTC